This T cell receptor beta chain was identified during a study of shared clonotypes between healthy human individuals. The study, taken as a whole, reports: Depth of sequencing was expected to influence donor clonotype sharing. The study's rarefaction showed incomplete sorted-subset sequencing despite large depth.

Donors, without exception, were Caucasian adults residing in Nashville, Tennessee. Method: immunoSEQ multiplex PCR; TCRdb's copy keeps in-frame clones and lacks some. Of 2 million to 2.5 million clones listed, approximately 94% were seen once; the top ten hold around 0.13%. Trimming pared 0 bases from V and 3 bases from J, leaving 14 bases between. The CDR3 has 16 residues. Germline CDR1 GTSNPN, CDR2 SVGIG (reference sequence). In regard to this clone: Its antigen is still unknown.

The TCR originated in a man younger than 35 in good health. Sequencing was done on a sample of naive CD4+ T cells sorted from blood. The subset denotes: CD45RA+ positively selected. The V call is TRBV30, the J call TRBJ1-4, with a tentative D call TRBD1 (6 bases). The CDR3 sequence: CAWSVKGVIPNEKLFF. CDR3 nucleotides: TGTGCCTGGAGTGTAAAGGGGGTAATCCCTAATGAAAAACTGTTTTTT.